Presented here are 10 T cell receptor beta chains from one specimen sequenced in a study of shared clonotypes between healthy human individuals. TCRdb's copy holds only in-frame clones and misses some; the assay was immunoSEQ multiplex PCR. The sample contains around 1 million clones, over 60% of which appear only once. Sequenced input: memory CD4+ T cells sorted from blood. Subset indicated: CD45RA-negative fraction. The receptors were sampled from a man aged 18-30 years in good health.

This chain uses TRBV2 with TRBJ1-2, with D hard to call. The CDR3 length is 13 residues. Germline values: CDR1 SNHLY, CDR2 FYNNEI. V dropped 4 bases and J dropped 3 bases, with 9 bases sitting between them. CDR3 loop: CASSGNIDYGYTF. CDR3 DNA: TGTGCCAGCAGTGGCAACATAGACTATGGCTACACCTTC.

For the CDR3, the DNA is TGTGCCAGCAGCAGCCCAGGGACTCGAGGTCAGCCCCAGCATTTT. This encodes CASSSPGTRGQPQHF. V and J are TRBV21-1 and TRBJ1-5. TRBV21-1 is a documented pseudogene. There are 15 residues in the CDR3.

The chain employs TRBV13 and TRBJ2-3, with D maybe TRBD1 (6 bases). Deletions cut 2 bases from V and 3 bases from J, with 15 bases between. Germline V gene lookup returns CDR1 PRHDT and CDR2 FYEKMQ (reference sequence). This CDR3 has 16 residues. The chain's CDR3 is CASSLMARGKTDTQYF. The CDR3 DNA reads TGTGCCAGCAGCTTAATGGCCAGGGGAAAAACAGATACGCAGTATTTT.

This chain uses TRBV4-1 with TRBJ2-5, with a possible D match to TRBD1 (5 bases). With 4 bases removed from V and 1 base from J, the gap between germline ends came to 16 bases. Germline V CDR1 and CDR2: MGHRA, YSYEKL. The length of the CDR3 is 16 residues. The CDR3, as DNA: TGCGCCAGCAGCCCCTCTGGGGCAGCCTCCCAAGAGACCCAGTACTTC. This translates into CASSPSGAASQETQYF.

The V gene is TRBV5-1, the J gene TRBJ2-3; TRBD2 might be the D (5 bases). With 4 bases removed from V and 1 base from J, the gap between germline ends came to 16 bases. The CDR3 consists of 16 residues. Germline V gene sequence: CDR1 SGHRS, CDR2 YFSETQ. This CDR3 reads CASSQRPGLGTDTQYF. The CDR3 DNA sequence: TGCGCCAGCAGCCAAAGACCGGGATTAGGCACAGATACGCAGTATTTT.

V and J are TRBV15 and TRBJ1-2; no reliable D call. CDR1 and CDR2 (germline): LNHNV, YYDKDF (reference sequence). The CDR3 length is 13 residues. V lost 6 bases and J 1 base, leaving 9 bases between the germline ends. The CDR3 DNA reads as TGTGCCACCAGGGAGAGTGGTAACTATGGCTACACCTTC. Protein sequence: CATRESGNYGYTF.

V gene TRBV10-3 combines with J gene TRBJ2-4; D possibly uses TRBD1 or TRBD2 (6 bases each). Germline lookup yields CDR1 ENHRY and CDR2 SYGVKD. The CDR3 consists of 13 residues. Between the trimmed V and J ends, which lost 0 bases and 8 bases, there was a span of 8 bases. The CDR3 DNA is TGTGCCATCAGTGAGTCGAGGGGGGACATTCAGTACTTC. Its protein is CAISESRGDIQYF.

V and J are TRBV9 and TRBJ1-1, with D possibly TRBD1 on 5 matching bases. Germline V gives CDR1 SGDLS, CDR2 YYNGEE. The CDR3 extends over 16 amino acids. V was clipped by 2 bases and J by 1 base, with 15 bases between them. The CDR3 spells CASSVAPGGPNTEAFF. The CDR3 coding sequence is TGTGCCAGCAGCGTCGCCCCTGGGGGACCGAACACTGAAGCTTTCTTT.

V and J are TRBV14 and TRBJ2-3; D gene unclear. CDR3 length: 16 residues. The V gene's germline CDR1 is SGHDN and CDR2 FVKESK. The ends were cut back, 4 bases at V and 5 bases at J, with 19 bases in the middle. The CDR3 loop reads CASSLSLGLAEDTQYF. DNA of the CDR3: TGTGCCAGCAGCCTCTCTCTGGGTCTCGCGGAAGATACGCAGTATTTT.

J is TRBJ2-5 and V is TRBV15; D gene unclear. This CDR3 region has 14 residues. Germline loops: CDR1 LNHNV, CDR2 YYDKDF (reference sequence). With 0 bases removed from V and 5 bases from J, the gap between germline ends came to 10 bases. Written as DNA, the CDR3 is TGTGCCACCAGCAGAGATCCTCAGGAGGAGACCCAGTACTTC. This sequence encodes CATSRDPQEETQYF.